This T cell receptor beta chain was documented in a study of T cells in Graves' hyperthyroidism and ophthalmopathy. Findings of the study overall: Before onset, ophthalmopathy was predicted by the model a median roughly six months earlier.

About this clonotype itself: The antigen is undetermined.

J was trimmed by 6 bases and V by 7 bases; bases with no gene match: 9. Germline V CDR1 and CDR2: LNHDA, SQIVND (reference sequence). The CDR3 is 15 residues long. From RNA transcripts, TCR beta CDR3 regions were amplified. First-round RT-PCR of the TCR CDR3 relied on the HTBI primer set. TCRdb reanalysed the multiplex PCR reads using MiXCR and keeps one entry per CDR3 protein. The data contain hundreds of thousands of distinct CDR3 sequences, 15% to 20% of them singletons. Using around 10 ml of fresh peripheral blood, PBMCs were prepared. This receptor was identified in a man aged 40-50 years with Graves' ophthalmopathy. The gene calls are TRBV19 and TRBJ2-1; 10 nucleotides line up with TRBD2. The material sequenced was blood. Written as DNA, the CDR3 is TGTGCCAGTAAGGGCTGGACTAGCGGTGCCAATGAGCAGTTCTTC. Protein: CASKGWTSGANEQFF. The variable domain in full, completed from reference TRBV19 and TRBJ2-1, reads DGGITQSPKYLFRKEGQNVTLSCEQNLNHDAMYWYRQDPGQGLRLIYYSQIVNDFQKGDIAEGYSVSREKKESFPLTVTSAQKNPTAFYLCASKGWTSGANEQFFGPGTRLTVL.